Reported below is one T cell receptor beta chain. Its antigen is not identified. The record originates from a study of T cell clones after liver transplantation. On the study more broadly: In this trial, immunosuppression withdrawal was attempted within 2 years of liver transplant. Tolerance: complete withdrawal held at least one year, liver enzymes staying within twice normal. TCRbeta sequencing after a pre-transplant mixed lymphocyte reaction identified graft-donor-reactive clones, later tracked in post-transplant blood.

Study results and limitations: Small, mixed patient groups and varying post-transplant times limit these conclusions.

Produced via immunoSEQ multiplex PCR; TCRdb's table is partial and in-frame only. The table records tens of thousands of clones, less than 85% of them present only once. With 4 bases clipped from V and 1 base from J, the junction kept 4 bases outside the gene matches. The length of the CDR3 is 16 residues. Germline-derived CDR1 and CDR2 are LNHDA and SQIVND (reference sequence). This clonotype originated in a human patient who received a liver transplant. Some T cells may be provided by the graft donor. The chain links TRBV19 to TRBJ2-3, with 11 bases fitting TRBD2. This sample comprised CD4+ T cells from blood, obtained at the approximately 15-month timepoint. The CDR3 DNA follows: TGTGCCAGTAGTACCTTAGCGGGGGGGCGCACAGATACGCAGTATTTT. Translating gives CASSTLAGGRTDTQYF.